These T cell receptor beta chains were read from a single sample in a study of blood T cell repertoires in COVID-19. The assay was immunoSEQ multiplex PCR, and TCRdb's table has in-frame clones only and misses some. In the table there are 300,000 or so clones, around 90% of which are singletons. Material: peripheral blood. All receptors come from a woman between 40 and 50 years old with acute or convalescent COVID-19. Both conserved end residues are part of each CDR3. Fields, in order: CDR3 protein, CDR3 DNA, V gene, CDR3 length, D gene, J gene. The D gene is left open where the match is weak.

CASSPGLLSTGYTF	TGTGCCAGCTCCCCAGGGCTTCTCTCTACTGGCTACACCTTC	TRBV18	14	-	TRBJ1-2
CASSPPSSYNSPLHF	TGTGCCAGCAGCCCCCCCAGCTCCTATAATTCACCCCTCCACTTT	TRBV7-9	15	-	TRBJ1-6
CVSSTTTNTGELFF	TGTGTCAGCAGCACCACTACGAACACCGGGGAGCTGTTTTTT	TRBV7-3	14	-	TRBJ2-2
CASGTEQYNEQFF	TGTGCCAGCGGGACAGAGCAATACAATGAGCAGTTCTTC	TRBV10-3	13	-	TRBJ2-1
CASRKTPGPMGNEQFF	TGTGCCAGCAGAAAAACCCCAGGGCCGATGGGGAATGAGCAGTTCTTC	TRBV9	16	-	TRBJ2-1
CASSPRATGPMATEAFF	TGTGCCAGCTCACCACGGGCGACAGGTCCGATGGCCACTGAAGCTTTCTTT	TRBV18	17	-	TRBJ1-1
CASSLSPGAFF	TGTGCCAGCAGTTTGTCTCCCGGGGCTTTCTTT	TRBV12-3/TRBV12-4	11	-	TRBJ1-1
CASSIVAVWSTEAFF	TGTGCCAGTAGTATCGTAGCAGTCTGGAGCACTGAAGCTTTCTTT	TRBV19	15	-	TRBJ1-1
CASSPQGGRVETQYF	TGTGCCAGCAGCCCCCAGGGAGGTAGGGTAGAGACCCAGTACTTC	TRBV7-3	15	-	TRBJ2-5
CASSTYGSETQYF	TGTGCCAGCAGCACCTACGGGTCAGAGACCCAGTACTTC	TRBV5-6	13	-	TRBJ2-5
CASSWVAGGLYNEQFF	TGTGCCAGCAGTTGGGTAGCGGGGGGGCTTTACAATGAGCAGTTCTTC	TRBV6-2/TRBV6-3	16	TRBD2	TRBJ2-1
CAWSHPAGTEAFF	TGTGCCTGGAGTCACCCCGCAGGCACTGAAGCTTTCTTT	TRBV30	13	-	TRBJ1-1
CAWSANRAGSRYTF	TGTGCCTGGAGTGCCAATCGAGCGGGCTCACGCTACACCTTC	TRBV30	14	-	TRBJ1-2
CASSLLLAANTGELFF	TGTGCCAGCAGCCTCTTACTAGCGGCGAACACCGGGGAGCTGTTTTTT	TRBV11-3	16	TRBD2	TRBJ2-2
CATSDKRSEQFF	TGTGCCACCAGTGATAAGAGGTCTGAGCAGTTCTTC	TRBV24-1	12	-	TRBJ2-1
CASSYSGGPNGYTF	TGTGCCAGCAGCTACTCGGGGGGACCGAATGGCTACACCTTC	TRBV7-9	14	-	TRBJ1-2
CASRRTGGDTGELFF	TGTGCCAGCAGACGGACAGGGGGGGACACCGGGGAGCTGTTTTTT	TRBV27	15	TRBD1	TRBJ2-2
CASSLTRGRNTEAFF	TGCGCCAGCAGCTTGACCAGGGGGCGAAACACTGAAGCTTTCTTT	TRBV5-1	15	TRBD1	TRBJ1-1
CAWSVHGREKLFF	TGTGCCTGGAGTGTACACGGGAGAGAAAAACTGTTTTTT	TRBV30	13	-	TRBJ1-4
CAWSADRTYYNSPLHF	TGTGCCTGGAGTGCGGACAGGACTTACTATAATTCACCCCTCCACTTT	TRBV30	16	TRBD1	TRBJ1-6
CAGSYMGQGYGELFF	TGTGCCGGCAGTTACATGGGACAGGGGTACGGGGAGCTGTTTTTT	TRBV6-5	15	TRBD1	TRBJ2-2
CASSISDRGDYGYTF	TGTGCCAGTAGTATATCTGACAGGGGTGACTATGGCTACACCTTC	TRBV19	15	TRBD1	TRBJ1-2
CASSLRGTLNTEAFF	TGTGCCAGCAGCTTGCGTGGCACATTGAACACTGAAGCTTTCTTT	TRBV5-8	15	-	TRBJ1-1
CASSIARGGGGAEAFF	TGTGCCAGTAGTATAGCCCGAGGGGGCGGAGGGGCTGAAGCTTTCTTT	TRBV19	16	TRBD1	TRBJ1-1
CASSLDGVGELFF	TGTGCCAGCAGCTTAGATGGAGTCGGGGAGCTGTTTTTT	TRBV11-1	13	-	TRBJ2-2
CASSDGQADTQYF	TGCGCCAGCAGCGACGGACAGGCAGATACGCAGTATTTT	TRBV5-1	13	TRBD1	TRBJ2-3
CASSQVWNTEAFF	TGTGCCAGCAGCCAAGTCTGGAACACTGAAGCTTTCTTT	TRBV14	13	-	TRBJ1-1
CASSLNRLAGSETQYF	TGTGCCAGCAGCTTGAATAGACTAGCGGGGTCGGAGACCCAGTACTTC	TRBV7-7	16	TRBD2	TRBJ2-5